A single sample gave rise to the 18 T cell receptor beta chains below, sequenced in a study of beta chain features in type 1 diabetes. As every portion of the isolated RNA was reverse transcribed, the sequencing read expressed TCRB transcripts. Libraries were prepared by immunoSEQ multiplex PCR; TCRdb keeps only in-frame clonotypes and omits some of them. Here the sample spans 130,000 to 150,000 clones, less than 11% being singletons. Sequencing used naive CD4+ T cells from blood. All receptors derive from a man aged 18 to 29 in good health.

This clone was recorded at least ten times. This chain links TRBV7-9 with TRBJ2-1; D is possibly TRBD2 (5 bases). The CDR3 covers 13 residues. Trimming cost V 10 bases and J 2 bases, with 12 bases left between them. CDR1 and CDR2 from the germline V gene are SEHNR and FQNEAQ (reference sequence). CDR3 region: CATPLRAYNEQFF. The DNA for the CDR3 is TGTGCCACCCCTCTGCGGGCCTACAATGAGCAGTTCTTC.

This clone was found a few times. CDR3 region: CASSHASGRVGGSYEQYF. The DNA of the CDR3 is TGCGCCAGCAGCCATGCCTCGGGTAGGGTAGGAGGGTCCTACGAGCAGTACTTC. This chain links TRBV4-3 with TRBJ2-7; D is perhaps TRBD2 (6 bases). This CDR3 spans 18 amino acids. CDR1 is LGHNA and CDR2 is YSLEER in the germline V gene. V was clipped by 3 bases and J by 1 base, with 22 bases between them.

CDR3 amino acids: CASRRGNQPQHF. CDR3 nucleotide sequence: TGTGCCAGCAGGAGAGGCAATCAGCCCCAGCATTTT. The rearrangement joins TRBV6-5 to TRBJ1-5, with unresolved D. V was clipped by 6 bases and J by 2 bases, with 5 bases between them. The germline V gene has CDR1 MNHEY and CDR2 SVGAGI. CDR3 size: 12 residues.

In this sample, this clone turned up a few times. V gene TRBV5-1 combines with J gene TRBJ2-1; D is ambiguous. CDR1 is SGHRS and CDR2 is YFSETQ in the germline V gene. V was shortened by 0 bases and J by 2 bases, with 9 bases between the two germline ends. The CDR3 is 15 residues long. CDR3 bases: TGCGCCAGCAGCTTGGATGGGCAACCCTACAATGAGCAGTTCTTC. This encodes CASSLDGQPYNEQFF. The entire variable domain, with the rest obtained from reference TRBV5-1 and TRBJ2-1, is as follows: KAGVTQTPRYLIKTRGQQVTLSCSPISGHRSVSWYQQTPGQGLQFLFEYFSETQRNKGNFPGRFSGRQFSNSRSEMNVSTLELGDSALYLCASSLDGQPYNEQFFGPGTRLTVL.

This clone was counted a few times. The V gene is TRBV5-1, the J gene TRBJ1-1, with D tentatively TRBD1 (6 bases). This CDR3 contains 15 residues. Germline V gene data show CDR1 as SGHRS and CDR2 as YFSETQ. Trimming stripped 0 bases from V and 0 bases from J, with 9 bases between. In DNA, the CDR3 is TGCGCCAGCAGCTTGGTTGGGGACATGAACACTGAAGCTTTCTTT. Its protein product is CASSLVGDMNTEAFF.

This clone appeared many times. This chain uses TRBV7-3 with TRBJ2-7; 10 nucleotides match TRBD2. J lost 1 base, V lost 6 bases, and 6 bases had no gene match. CDR3 length: 15 amino acids. From germline, CDR1 is SGHTA and CDR2 FQGTGA. In DNA, the CDR3 is TGTGCCAGCAGTTACGGGACTAGCGAGTCCTACGAGCAGTACTTC. Protein product: CASSYGTSESYEQYF.

This clone was picked up a small number of times. The gene calls are TRBV5-1 and TRBJ1-4, with D maybe TRBD1 (5 bases). The CDR3 is 14 residues long. Trimming took off 0 bases at V and 6 bases at J, with 9 bases between the two ends. Germline V gives CDR1 SGHRS, CDR2 YFSETQ. This CDR3 is CASSLVGRDEKLFF. CDR3 DNA sequence: TGCGCCAGCAGCTTGGTGGGCAGGGATGAAAAACTGTTTTTT.

This clone showed up just a few times. V is TRBV28 and J is TRBJ2-6; weak D call: TRBD1 (6 bases). CDR3 length: 21 amino acids. Trimming shortened V by 5 bases and J by 0 bases, and 26 bases separated the two germline ends. Germline V gene sequence: CDR1 MDHEN, CDR2 SYDVKM. The CDR3 nucleotides are TGTGCCAGCAGTCAAAACGGATTTAGACAGGACCAGTACTCTGGGGCCAACGTCCTGACTTTC. Translation gives CASSQNGFRQDQYSGANVLTF.

This clone appeared a few times. The same CDR3 is also encoded by other DNA sequences in this sample. The genes are TRBV4-3 and TRBJ1-1; possible D gene TRBD1, 5 bases. From germline, CDR1 is LGHNA and CDR2 YSLEER. The CDR3 runs to 15 residues. V lost 0 bases and J 0 bases, leaving 8 bases between the germline ends. The CDR3 nucleotides read TGCGCCAGCAGCCAAGATAGGGGCCTGAACACTGAAGCTTTCTTT. Translation gives CASSQDRGLNTEAFF.

V is TRBV27 and J is TRBJ1-1; TRBD1 agrees at 7 bases. V shed 5 bases and J 0 bases; nucleotides not matched to a gene: 3. The CDR3 is made up of 14 amino acids. Germline CDR1 and CDR2: MNHEY and SMNVEV (reference sequence). CDR3 sequence reads: CASSKGQLNTEAFF. DNA of the CDR3: TGTGCCAGCAGTAAGGGACAGTTGAACACTGAAGCTTTCTTT.

The chain is built from TRBV7-3 and TRBJ1-2; D remains ambiguous. V shed 1 base and J shed 2 bases, with 5 bases lying between them. The CDR3 extends over 13 amino acids. The germline V gene has CDR1 SGHTA and CDR2 FQGTGA. In DNA, the CDR3 is TGTGCCAGCAGCTTAAACGAGAACTATGGCTACACCTTC. This translates into CASSLNENYGYTF.

There are a few counts of this clone. V is TRBV5-1 and J is TRBJ2-3, with D perhaps matching TRBD2 (5 bases). Germline V CDR1 and CDR2: SGHRS, YFSETQ. V dropped 0 bases and J dropped 0 bases, with 8 bases sitting between them. The CDR3 is 15 residues long. This chain's CDR3 is CASSLDRGSTDTQYF. The CDR3 bases are TGCGCCAGCAGCTTGGATCGGGGAAGCACAGATACGCAGTATTTT.

This chain joins TRBV5-1 and TRBJ2-3, with D tentatively TRBD2 (6 bases). V lost 0 bases to trimming and J lost 2 bases, with 10 bases between them. The CDR3 length is 15 residues. The germline V gene encodes CDR1 SGHRS and CDR2 YFSETQ. CDR3 nucleotides: TGCGCCAGCAGCTTGGCGGTAGCGGACACAGATACGCAGTATTTT. Amino acid sequence: CASSLAVADTDTQYF.

This clone was seen ten or more times. This rearrangement joins TRBV28 to TRBJ1-2; 9 nucleotides line up with TRBD1. CDR3 size: 13 residues. With V trimmed by 4 bases and J by 6 bases, 3 bases remained unmatched. The germline V gene has CDR1 MDHEN and CDR2 SYDVKM. CDR3 residues: CASSSGQGDGYTF. CDR3 DNA sequence: TGTGCCAGCAGTTCGGGACAGGGAGATGGCTACACCTTC.

This clone showed up just a few times. The chain is built from TRBV18 and TRBJ2-7, with a tentative D call TRBD1 (5 bases). The CDR3 is 14 amino acids. Between the trimmed V and J ends, which lost 2 bases and 5 bases, there was a span of 13 bases. Germline loops: CDR1 KGHSH, CDR2 LQKENI. CDR3 nucleotide sequence: TGTGCCAGCTCACCATATGACAAGGGGAACGAGCAGTACTTC. It yields the protein CASSPYDKGNEQYF. Based on the CDR3 plus reference TRBV18 and TRBJ2-7, the full variable domain is NAGVMQNPRHLVRRRGQEARLRCSPMKGHSHVYWYRQLPEEGLKFMVYLQKENIIDESGMPKERFSAEFPKEGPSILRIQQVVRGDSAAYFCASSPYDKGNEQYFGPGTRLTVT.

This clone has a handful of counts. The V call is TRBV27, the J call TRBJ1-2; 7 bases fit TRBD1. The CDR3 loop spans 14 amino acids. Per germline, CDR1 MNHEY and CDR2 SMNVEV (reference sequence). V was clipped by 2 bases and J by 5 bases; unmatched bases: 5. For the CDR3, the DNA is TGTGCCAGCAGTTTAGAAGGCAGGGGGTATGGCTACACCTTC. This gives the protein CASSLEGRGYGYTF.

This clone was seen only a few times. The chain recombines TRBV7-9 with TRBJ2-1; 9 nucleotides align to TRBD2. CDR3 length equals 17 residues. Per the germline V gene, CDR1 is SEHNR and CDR2 is FQNEAQ (reference sequence). V lost 5 bases and J lost 0; bases outside the gene matches: 8. CDR3: CASSRNLAGSSYNEQFF. The CDR3 region has the DNA TGTGCCAGCAGCCGAAACCTAGCGGGGAGCTCCTACAATGAGCAGTTCTTC.

In its sample, this clone was seen a few times. The chain has TRBV9 and TRBJ2-1, with no clear D. Per germline, CDR1 SGDLS and CDR2 YYNGEE. This CDR3 has 15 amino acids. V was cut by 0 bases and J by 1 base, with 8 bases left in between. CDR3 sequence: CASSVGGNSYNEQFF. In DNA form, the CDR3 reads TGTGCCAGCAGCGTAGGCGGAAATTCCTACAATGAGCAGTTCTTC.